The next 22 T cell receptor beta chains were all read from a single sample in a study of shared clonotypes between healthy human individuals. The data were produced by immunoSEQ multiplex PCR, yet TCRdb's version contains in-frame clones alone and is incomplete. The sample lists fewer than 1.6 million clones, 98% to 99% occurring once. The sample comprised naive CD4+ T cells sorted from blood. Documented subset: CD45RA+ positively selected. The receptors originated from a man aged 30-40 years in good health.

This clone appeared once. The CDR3, as DNA: TGTGCCAGCAGCTTTAGCGGAAACAATGAGCAGTTCTTC. Translation: CASSFSGNNEQFF. The chain couples TRBV14 to TRBJ2-1, with D possibly matching TRBD2 (6 bases). Between the trimmed V and J ends, which lost 5 bases and 5 bases, there was a span of 10 bases. The CDR3 length is 13 residues. The germline V gene encodes CDR1 SGHDN and CDR2 FVKESK. Based on the CDR3 plus reference TRBV14 and TRBJ2-1, the full variable domain is EAGVTQFPSHSVIEKGQTVTLRCDPISGHDNLYWYRRVMGKEIKFLLHFVKESKQDESGMPNNRFLAERTGGTYSTLKVQPAELEDSGVYFCASSFSGNNEQFFGPGTRLTVL.

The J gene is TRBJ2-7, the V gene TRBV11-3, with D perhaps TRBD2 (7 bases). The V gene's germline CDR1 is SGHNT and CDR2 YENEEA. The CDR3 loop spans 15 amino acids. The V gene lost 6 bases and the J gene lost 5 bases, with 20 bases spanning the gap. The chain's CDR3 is CASSKGGVGRDEQYF. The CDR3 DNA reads TGTGCCAGCAGTAAAGGGGGGGTAGGTCGTGACGAGCAGTACTTC.

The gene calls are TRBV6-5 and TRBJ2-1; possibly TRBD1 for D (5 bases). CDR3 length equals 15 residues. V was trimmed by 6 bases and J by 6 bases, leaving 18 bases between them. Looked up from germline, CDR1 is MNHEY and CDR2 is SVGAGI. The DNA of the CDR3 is TGTGCCAGCAGCCCGCGGCGTGGGGCTTTCAATGAGCAGTTCTTC. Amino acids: CASSPRRGAFNEQFF.

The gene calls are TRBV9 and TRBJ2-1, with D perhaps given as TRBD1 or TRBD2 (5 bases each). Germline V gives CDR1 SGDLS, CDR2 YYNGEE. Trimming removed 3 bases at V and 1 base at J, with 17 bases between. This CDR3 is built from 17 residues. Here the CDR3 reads CASSGGIRPASYNEQFF. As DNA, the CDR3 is TGTGCCAGCAGCGGGGGGATACGGCCAGCGTCCTACAATGAGCAGTTCTTC.

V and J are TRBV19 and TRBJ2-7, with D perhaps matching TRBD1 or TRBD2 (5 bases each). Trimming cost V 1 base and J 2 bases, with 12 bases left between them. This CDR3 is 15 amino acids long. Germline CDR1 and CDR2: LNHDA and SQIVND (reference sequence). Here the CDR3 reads CASSIVWGFAYEQYF. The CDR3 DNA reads TGTGCCAGTAGTATAGTTTGGGGGTTCGCCTACGAGCAGTACTTC.

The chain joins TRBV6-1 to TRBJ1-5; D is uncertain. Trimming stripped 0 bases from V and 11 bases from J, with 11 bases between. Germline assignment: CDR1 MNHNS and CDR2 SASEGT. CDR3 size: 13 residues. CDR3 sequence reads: CASSEALLSAQHF. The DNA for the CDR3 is TGTGCCAGCAGTGAAGCGCTTCTATCAGCCCAGCATTTT.

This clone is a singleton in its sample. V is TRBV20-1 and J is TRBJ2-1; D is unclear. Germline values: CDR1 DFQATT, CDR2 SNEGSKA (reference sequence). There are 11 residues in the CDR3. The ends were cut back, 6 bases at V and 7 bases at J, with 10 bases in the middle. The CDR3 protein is CSASSINEQFF. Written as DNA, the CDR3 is TGCAGTGCCAGTAGTATTAATGAGCAGTTCTTC.

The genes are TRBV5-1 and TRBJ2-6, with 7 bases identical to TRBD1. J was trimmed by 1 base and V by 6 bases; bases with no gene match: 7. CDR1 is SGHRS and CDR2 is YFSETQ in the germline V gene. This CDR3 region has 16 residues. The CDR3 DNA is TGCGCCAGCACCCAGGACAGGCAGTCTGGGGCCAACGTCCTGACTTTC. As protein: CASTQDRQSGANVLTF. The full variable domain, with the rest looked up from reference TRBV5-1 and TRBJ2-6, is KAGVTQTPRYLIKTRGQQVTLSCSPISGHRSVSWYQQTPGQGLQFLFEYFSETQRNKGNFPGRFSGRQFSNSRSEMNVSTLELGDSALYLCASTQDRQSGANVLTFGAGSRLTVL.

The CDR3 protein is CAIKGTGISEQYF. CDR3 nucleotide sequence: TGTGCCATCAAGGGGACAGGGATCTCCGAGCAGTACTTC. This sequence joins TRBV10-3 and TRBJ2-7, with 9 bases aligning to TRBD1. This CDR3 spans 13 amino acids. CDR1 is ENHRY and CDR2 is SYGVKD in the germline V gene. V shed 7 bases, J shed 6 bases, and the junction held 7 bases outside the gene matches.

The CDR3 coding sequence is TGTGCCAGCAGTTTTTATTCGCTACAAGAGACCCAGTACTTC. It specifies CASSFYSLQETQYF. The genes are TRBV28 and TRBJ2-5; D not resolved. Trimming pared 3 bases from V and 2 bases from J, leaving 10 bases between. The V gene's germline CDR1 is MDHEN and CDR2 SYDVKM. The CDR3 is 14 amino acids.

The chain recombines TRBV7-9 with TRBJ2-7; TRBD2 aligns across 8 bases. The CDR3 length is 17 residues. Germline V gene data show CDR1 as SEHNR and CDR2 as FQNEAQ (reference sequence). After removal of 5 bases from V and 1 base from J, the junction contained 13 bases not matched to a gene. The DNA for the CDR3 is TGTGCCAGCAGCGCCTCGGGGGGGCTAGCGGAATCCTACGAGCAGTACTTC. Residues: CASSASGGLAESYEQYF.

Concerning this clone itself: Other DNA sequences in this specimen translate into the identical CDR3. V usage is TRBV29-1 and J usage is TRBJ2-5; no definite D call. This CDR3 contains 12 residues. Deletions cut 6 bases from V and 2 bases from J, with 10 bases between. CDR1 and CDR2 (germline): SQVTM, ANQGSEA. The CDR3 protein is CSVELQQETQYF. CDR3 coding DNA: TGCAGCGTCGAATTGCAGCAAGAGACCCAGTACTTC.

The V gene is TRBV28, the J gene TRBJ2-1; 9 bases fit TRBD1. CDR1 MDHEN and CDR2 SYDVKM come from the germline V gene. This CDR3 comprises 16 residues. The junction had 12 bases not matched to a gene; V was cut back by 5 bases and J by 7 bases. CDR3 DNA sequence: TGTGCCAGCAGTCCTCCCGGGACAGGGATTGTGAATGAGCAGTTCTTC. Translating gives CASSPPGTGIVNEQFF.

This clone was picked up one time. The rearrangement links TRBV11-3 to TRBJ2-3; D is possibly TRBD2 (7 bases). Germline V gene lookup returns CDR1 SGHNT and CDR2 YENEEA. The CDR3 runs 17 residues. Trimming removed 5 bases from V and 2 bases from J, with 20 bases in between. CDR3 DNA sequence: TGTGCCAGCAGCCCCCGTAGGGGGGGCGGGGTCACAGATACGCAGTATTTT. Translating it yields CASSPRRGGGVTDTQYF.

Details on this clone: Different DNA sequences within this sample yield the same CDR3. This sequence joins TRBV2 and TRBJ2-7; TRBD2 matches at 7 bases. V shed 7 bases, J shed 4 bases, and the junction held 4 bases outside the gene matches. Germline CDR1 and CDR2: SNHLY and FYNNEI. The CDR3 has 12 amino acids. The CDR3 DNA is TGTGCCAGCACTCGCGGGAGTTACGAGCAGTACTTC. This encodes CASTRGSYEQYF. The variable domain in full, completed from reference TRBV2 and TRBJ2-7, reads EPEVTQTPSHQVTQMGQEVILRCVPISNHLYFYWYRQILGQKVEFLVSFYNNEISEKSEIFDDQFSVERPDGSNFTLKIRSTKLEDSAMYFCASTRGSYEQYFGPGTRLTVT.

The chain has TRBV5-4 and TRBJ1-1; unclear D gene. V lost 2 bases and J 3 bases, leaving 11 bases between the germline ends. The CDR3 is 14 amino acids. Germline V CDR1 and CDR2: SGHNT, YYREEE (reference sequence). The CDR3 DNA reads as TGTGCCAGCAGCTTAATTGACGGTGACACTGAAGCTTTCTTT. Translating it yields CASSLIDGDTEAFF.

The DNA of the CDR3 is TGTGCCAGTAGTAGGGGGGTGAATGAAAAACTGTTTTTT. It is translated as CASSRGVNEKLFF. This chain joins TRBV9 and TRBJ1-4; D is possibly TRBD1 (6 bases). CDR1 SGDLS and CDR2 YYNGEE come from the germline V gene. The CDR3 has 13 residues. Trimming shortened V by 8 bases and J by 5 bases, and 13 bases separated the two germline ends.

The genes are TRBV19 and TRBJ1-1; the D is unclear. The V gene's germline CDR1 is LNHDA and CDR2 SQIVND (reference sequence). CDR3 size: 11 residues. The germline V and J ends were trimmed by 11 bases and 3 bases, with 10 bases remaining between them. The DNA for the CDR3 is TGTGCCCCCCGGGAGTACACTGAAGCTTTCTTT. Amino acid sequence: CAPREYTEAFF.

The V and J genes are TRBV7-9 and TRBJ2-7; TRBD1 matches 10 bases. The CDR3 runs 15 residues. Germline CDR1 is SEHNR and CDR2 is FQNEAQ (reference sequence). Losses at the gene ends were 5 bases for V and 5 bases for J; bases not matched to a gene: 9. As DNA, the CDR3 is TGTGCCAGCAGCGCAAGACAGGGGGCAGTCAACGAGCAGTACTTC. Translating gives CASSARQGAVNEQYF.

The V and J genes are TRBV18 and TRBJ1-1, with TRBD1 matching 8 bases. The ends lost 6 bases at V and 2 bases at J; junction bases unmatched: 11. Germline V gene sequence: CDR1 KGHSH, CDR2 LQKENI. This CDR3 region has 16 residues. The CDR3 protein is CASSRGQGGANTEAFF. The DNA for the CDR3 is TGTGCCAGCTCCCGAGGACAGGGAGGCGCTAACACTGAAGCTTTCTTT. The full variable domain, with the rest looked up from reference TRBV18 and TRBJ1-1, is NAGVMQNPRHLVRRRGQEARLRCSPMKGHSHVYWYRQLPEEGLKFMVYLQKENIIDESGMPKERFSAEFPKEGPSILRIQQVVRGDSAAYFCASSRGQGGANTEAFFGQGTRLTVV.

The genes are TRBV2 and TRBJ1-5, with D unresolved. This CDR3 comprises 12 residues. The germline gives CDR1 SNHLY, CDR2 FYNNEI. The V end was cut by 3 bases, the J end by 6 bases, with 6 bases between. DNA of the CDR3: TGTGCCAGCAGTGAGGCGGGTCAGCCCCAGCATTTT. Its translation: CASSEAGQPQHF.

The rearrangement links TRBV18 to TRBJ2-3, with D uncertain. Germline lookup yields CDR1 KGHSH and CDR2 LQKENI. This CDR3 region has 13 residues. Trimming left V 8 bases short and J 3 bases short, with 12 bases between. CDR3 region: CASHSLRTDTQYF. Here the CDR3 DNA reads TGTGCCAGCCATTCCCTTAGGACAGATACGCAGTATTTT.